This TCR beta chain was identified during a study of T-cell reconstitution after alpha-beta-depleted transplantation in children. In its sample, this clonotype was seen many times. Its target is unknown. Unique molecular identifiers were built into the TCRbeta library. TCRdb re-called the PCR reads with MiXCR, one entry per CDR3 protein. The sample consists of about 300,000 distinct CDR3 sequences, over 9% of them appearing once. CDR1 MNHEY and CDR2 SVGAGI come from the germline V gene. CDR3 size: 15 residues. V lost 2 bases and J lost 4, with 12 bases in between. Study-level points and caveats: T-cell numbers and diversity one year post-transplant derived largely from freshly generated T cells. As was reported, about two months after transplant, alpha-beta T cells came from several hundred expanded graft clones. High day-60 TCRbeta diversity in some patients came from surviving recipient T cells and thymic progenitors.

The specimen comprised PBMCs, sampled before TCRalphabeta/CD19-depleted stem cell transplant. V is TRBV6-5 and J is TRBJ1-5; no clear D gene. The clonotype originates from a boy in the first two years of life with acute myeloid leukemia, due to receive a stem cell transplant. The CDR3 loop is CASSYPGRKNQPQHF. As DNA, the CDR3 is TGTGCCAGCAGTTACCCTGGACGGAAAAATCAGCCCCAGCATTTT.